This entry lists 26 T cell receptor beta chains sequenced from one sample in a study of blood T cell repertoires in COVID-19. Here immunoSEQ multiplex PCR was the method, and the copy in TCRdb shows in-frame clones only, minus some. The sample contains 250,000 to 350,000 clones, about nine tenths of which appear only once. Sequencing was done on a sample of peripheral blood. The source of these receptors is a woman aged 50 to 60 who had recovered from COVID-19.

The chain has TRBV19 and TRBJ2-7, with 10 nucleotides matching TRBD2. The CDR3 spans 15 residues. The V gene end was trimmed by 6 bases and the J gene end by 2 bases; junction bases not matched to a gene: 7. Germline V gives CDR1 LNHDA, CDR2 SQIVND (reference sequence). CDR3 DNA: TGTGCCAGTAGCCTAGCGGGAGATTCCGCCTACGAGCAGTACTTC. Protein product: CASSLAGDSAYEQYF.

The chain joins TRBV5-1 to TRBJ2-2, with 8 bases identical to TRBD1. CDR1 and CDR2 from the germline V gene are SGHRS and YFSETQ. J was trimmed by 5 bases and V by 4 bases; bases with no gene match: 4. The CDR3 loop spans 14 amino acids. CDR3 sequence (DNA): TGCGCCAGCAGCGGTGGGGACAGGACCGGGGAGCTGTTTTTT. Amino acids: CASSGGDRTGELFF.

CDR3 sequence: CASSALGFLQVAGELFF. CDR3 bases: TGTGCCAGCAGCGCCCTGGGATTCTTACAGGTCGCCGGGGAGCTGTTTTTT. This chain connects TRBV9 to TRBJ2-2; D possibly corresponds to TRBD1 (5 bases). The length of the CDR3 is 17 residues. CDR1 and CDR2 (germline): SGDLS, YYNGEE. V lost 3 bases and J 6 bases, leaving 21 bases between the germline ends.

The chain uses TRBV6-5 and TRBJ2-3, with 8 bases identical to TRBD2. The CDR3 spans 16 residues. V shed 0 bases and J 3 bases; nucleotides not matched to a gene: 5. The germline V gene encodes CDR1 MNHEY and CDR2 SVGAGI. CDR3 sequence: CASSYSAGGGTDTQYF. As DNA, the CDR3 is TGTGCCAGCAGTTACTCGGCGGGAGGAGGGACAGATACGCAGTATTTT.

The CDR3 sequence: CASRRATGGLTEAFF. The CDR3 coding sequence is TGTGCCAGCAGAAGAGCAACAGGGGGCTTGACTGAAGCTTTCTTT. The chain recombines TRBV9 with TRBJ1-1; 9 nucleotides agree with TRBD1. Per the germline V gene, CDR1 is SGDLS and CDR2 is YYNGEE. J gave up 5 bases and V 5 bases, and 10 bases lay outside the gene matches. This CDR3 contains 15 residues.

In DNA form, the CDR3 reads TGTGCCAGCAGTTCCCGGACAGGGGATAACACTGAAGCTTTCTTT. Protein sequence: CASSSRTGDNTEAFF. The V gene is TRBV6-5, the J gene TRBJ1-1; TRBD1 matches 9 bases. V was pared by 4 bases and J by 2 bases, with 5 bases of the junction left unmatched. The CDR3 length is 15 residues. Germline CDR1 is MNHEY and CDR2 is SVGAGI.

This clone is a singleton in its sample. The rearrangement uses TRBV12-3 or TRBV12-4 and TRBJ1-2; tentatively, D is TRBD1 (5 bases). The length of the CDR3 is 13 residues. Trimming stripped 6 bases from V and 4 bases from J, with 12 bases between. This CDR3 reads CASSLTAGYGYTF. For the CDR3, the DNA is TGTGCCAGCAGCCTGACAGCAGGCTATGGCTACACCTTC.

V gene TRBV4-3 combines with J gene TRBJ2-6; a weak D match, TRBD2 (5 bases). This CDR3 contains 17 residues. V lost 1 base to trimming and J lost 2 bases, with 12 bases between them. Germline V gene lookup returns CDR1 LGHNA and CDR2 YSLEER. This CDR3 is CASSQGVPAAGANVLTF. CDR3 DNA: TGCGCCAGCAGCCAAGGCGTCCCAGCGGCTGGGGCCAACGTCCTGACTTTC.

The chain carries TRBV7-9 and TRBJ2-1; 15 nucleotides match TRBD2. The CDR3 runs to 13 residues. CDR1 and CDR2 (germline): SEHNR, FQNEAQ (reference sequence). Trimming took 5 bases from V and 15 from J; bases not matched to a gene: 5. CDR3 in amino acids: CASSLGLAGGWFF. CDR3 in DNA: TGTGCCAGCAGCCTAGGACTAGCGGGAGGGTGGTTCTTC.

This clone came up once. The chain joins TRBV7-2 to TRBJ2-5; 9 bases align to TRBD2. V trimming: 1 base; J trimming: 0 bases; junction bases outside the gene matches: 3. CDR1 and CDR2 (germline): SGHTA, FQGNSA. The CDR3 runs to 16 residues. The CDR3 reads CASSLDVAGDQETQYF. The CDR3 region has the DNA TGTGCCAGCAGCTTAGATGTAGCGGGGGACCAAGAGACCCAGTACTTC. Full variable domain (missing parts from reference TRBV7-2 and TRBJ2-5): GAGVSQSPSNKVTEKGKDVELRCDPISGHTALYWYRQSLGQGLEFLIYFQGNSAPDKSGLPSDRFSAERTGGSVSTLTIQRTQQEDSAVYLCASSLDVAGDQETQYFGPGTRLLVL.

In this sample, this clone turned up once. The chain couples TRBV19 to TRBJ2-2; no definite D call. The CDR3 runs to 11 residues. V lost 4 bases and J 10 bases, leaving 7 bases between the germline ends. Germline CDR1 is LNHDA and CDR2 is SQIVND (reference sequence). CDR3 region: CASSKPQELFF. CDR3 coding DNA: TGTGCCAGTAGTAAGCCCCAGGAGCTGTTTTTT.

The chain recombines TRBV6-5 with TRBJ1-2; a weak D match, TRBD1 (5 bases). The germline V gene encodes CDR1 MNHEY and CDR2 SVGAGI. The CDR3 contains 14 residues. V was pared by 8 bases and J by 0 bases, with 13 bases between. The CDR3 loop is CASQEDTSNYGYTF. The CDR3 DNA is TGTGCCAGCCAAGAGGACACTTCTAACTATGGCTACACCTTC.

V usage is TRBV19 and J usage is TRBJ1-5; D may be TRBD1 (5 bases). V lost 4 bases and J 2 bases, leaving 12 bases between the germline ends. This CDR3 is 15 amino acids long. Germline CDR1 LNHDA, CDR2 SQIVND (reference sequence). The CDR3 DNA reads TGTGCCAGTAGTAAAGGGGTAGTTGGCAATCAGCCCCAGCATTTT. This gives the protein CASSKGVVGNQPQHF.

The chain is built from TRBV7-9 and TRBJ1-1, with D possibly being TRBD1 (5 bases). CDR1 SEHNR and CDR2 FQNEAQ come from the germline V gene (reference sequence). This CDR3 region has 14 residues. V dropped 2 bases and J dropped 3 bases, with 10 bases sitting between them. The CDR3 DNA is TGTGCCAGCAGCTTATGGGGCGGTGACACTGAAGCTTTCTTT. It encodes CASSLWGGDTEAFF. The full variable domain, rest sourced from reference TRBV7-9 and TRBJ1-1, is DTGVSQNPRHKITKRGQNVTFRCDPISEHNRLYWYRQTLGQGPEFLTYFQNEAQLEKSRLLSDRFSAERPKGSFSTLEIQRTEQGDSAMYLCASSLWGGDTEAFFGQGTRLTVV.

The CDR3 nucleotides read TGTGCCAGCAGCGACAGATGGGAGAACACTGAAGCTTTCTTT. Encoded protein: CASSDRWENTEAFF. The chain joins TRBV27 to TRBJ1-1; weak D call: TRBD1 (5 bases). The CDR3 is 14 residues long. The germline V and J ends were trimmed by 6 bases and 1 base, with 12 bases remaining between them. Germline V gene data show CDR1 as MNHEY and CDR2 as SMNVEV (reference sequence).

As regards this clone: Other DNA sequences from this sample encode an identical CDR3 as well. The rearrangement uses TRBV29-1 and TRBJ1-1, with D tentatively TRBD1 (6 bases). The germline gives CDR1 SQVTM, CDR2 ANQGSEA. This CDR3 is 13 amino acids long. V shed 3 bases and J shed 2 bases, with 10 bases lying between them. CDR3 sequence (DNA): TGCAGCGTTGAGGAACAGGGAAACACTGAAGCTTTCTTT. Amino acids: CSVEEQGNTEAFF.

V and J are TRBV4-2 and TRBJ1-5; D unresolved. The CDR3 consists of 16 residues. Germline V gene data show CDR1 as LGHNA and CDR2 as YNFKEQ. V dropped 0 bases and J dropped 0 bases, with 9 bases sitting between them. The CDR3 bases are TGTGCCAGCAGCCAAGACAGCGTCTATAGCAATCAGCCCCAGCATTTT. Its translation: CASSQDSVYSNQPQHF.

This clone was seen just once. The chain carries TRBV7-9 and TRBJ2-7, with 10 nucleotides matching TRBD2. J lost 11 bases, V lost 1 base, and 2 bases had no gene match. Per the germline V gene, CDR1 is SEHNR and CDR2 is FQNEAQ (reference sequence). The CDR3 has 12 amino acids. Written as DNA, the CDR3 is TGTGCCAGCAGCTTAGGAGGACTAGCGGAGTACTTC. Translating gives CASSLGGLAEYF.

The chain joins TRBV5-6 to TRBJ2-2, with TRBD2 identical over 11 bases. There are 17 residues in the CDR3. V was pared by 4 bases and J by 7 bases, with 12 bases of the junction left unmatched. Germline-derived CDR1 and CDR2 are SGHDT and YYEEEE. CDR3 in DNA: TGTGCCAGCAGCCCCGGACTAGCGGGTTCCGCGGGCGGGGAGCTGTTTTTT. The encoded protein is CASSPGLAGSAGGELFF.

The CDR3 region has the DNA TGCGCCAGCAGCTTGAATGGTCAGTCCTATGGCTACACCTTC. Residues: CASSLNGQSYGYTF. The V gene is TRBV5-1, the J gene TRBJ1-2; D unclear. Germline V CDR1 and CDR2: SGHRS, YFSETQ. The V end lost 1 base, the J end lost 4 bases, and 11 bases lay between the germline ends. CDR3 length: 14 amino acids. Drawing the rest from reference TRBV5-1 and TRBJ1-2, the complete variable domain is KAGVTQTPRYLIKTRGQQVTLSCSPISGHRSVSWYQQTPGQGLQFLFEYFSETQRNKGNFPGRFSGRQFSNSRSEMNVSTLELGDSALYLCASSLNGQSYGYTFGSGTRLTVV.

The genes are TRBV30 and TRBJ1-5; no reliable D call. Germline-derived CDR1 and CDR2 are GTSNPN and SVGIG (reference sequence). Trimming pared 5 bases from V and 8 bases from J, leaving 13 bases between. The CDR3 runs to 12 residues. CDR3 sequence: CAWGEQREPQHF. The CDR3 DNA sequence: TGTGCCTGGGGGGAGCAGCGGGAGCCCCAGCATTTT.

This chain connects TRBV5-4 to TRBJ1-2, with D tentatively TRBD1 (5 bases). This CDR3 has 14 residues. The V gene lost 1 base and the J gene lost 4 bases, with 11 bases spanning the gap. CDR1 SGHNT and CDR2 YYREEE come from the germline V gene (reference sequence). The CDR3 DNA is TGTGCCAGCAGCTTGAATGGGGCGTTCTATGGCTACACCTTC. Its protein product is CASSLNGAFYGYTF.

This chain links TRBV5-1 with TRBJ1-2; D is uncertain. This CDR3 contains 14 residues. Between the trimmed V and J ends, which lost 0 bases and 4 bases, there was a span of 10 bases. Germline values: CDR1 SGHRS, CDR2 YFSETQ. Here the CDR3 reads CASSLGGNVYGYTF. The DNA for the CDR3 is TGCGCCAGCAGCTTGGGAGGGAACGTCTATGGCTACACCTTC. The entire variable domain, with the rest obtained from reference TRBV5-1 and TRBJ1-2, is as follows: KAGVTQTPRYLIKTRGQQVTLSCSPISGHRSVSWYQQTPGQGLQFLFEYFSETQRNKGNFPGRFSGRQFSNSRSEMNVSTLELGDSALYLCASSLGGNVYGYTFGSGTRLTVV.

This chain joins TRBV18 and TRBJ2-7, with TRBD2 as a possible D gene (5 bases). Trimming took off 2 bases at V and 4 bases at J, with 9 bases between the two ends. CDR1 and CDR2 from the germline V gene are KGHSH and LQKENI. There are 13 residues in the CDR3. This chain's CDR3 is CASSPGSGYEQYF. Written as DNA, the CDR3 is TGTGCCAGCTCACCAGGGTCGGGGTACGAGCAGTACTTC.

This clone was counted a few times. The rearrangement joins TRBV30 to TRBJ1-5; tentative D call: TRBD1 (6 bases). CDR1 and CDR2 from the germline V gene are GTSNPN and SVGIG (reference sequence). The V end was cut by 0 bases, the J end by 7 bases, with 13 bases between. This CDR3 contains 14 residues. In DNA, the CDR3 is TGTGCCTGGAGTGTTGGACAGTCGAGGCAGCCCCAGCATTTT. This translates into CAWSVGQSRQPQHF.

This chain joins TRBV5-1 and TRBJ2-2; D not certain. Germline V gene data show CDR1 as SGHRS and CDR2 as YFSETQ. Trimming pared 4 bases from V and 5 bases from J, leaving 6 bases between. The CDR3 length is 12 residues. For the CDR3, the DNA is TGCGCCAGCAGCCCTGAGACCGGGGAGCTGTTTTTT. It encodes CASSPETGELFF.